The 8 T cell receptor beta chains given below trace back to one sample, sequenced in a study of OX40 agonist ivuxolimab in advanced cancers. The library came from the immunoSEQ multiplex PCR assay. Here the immuneACCESS table is served through TCRdb, limited to in-frame sequences with V and J called. Missing clones are a known gap in these copies; in checked studies unresolved V genes cover under half, and the rest lacks a known reason. For this sample the table gives 45,000 to 60,000 clones, of which more than 85% were detected only once. The ten largest clones represent 10% to 15% of the sample. The material was CD4+ or CD8+ T cells sorted from blood, obtained in a trial of the OX40 agonist ivuxolimab. Every receptor here comes from an adult with an advanced solid tumor such as melanoma, head and neck, liver or kidney cancer.

This chain links TRBV10-2 with TRBJ2-2, with D hard to call. The germline V gene encodes CDR1 WSHSY and CDR2 SAAADI. The CDR3 totals 14 residues. Deletions cut 1 base from V and 4 bases from J, with 7 bases between. As DNA, the CDR3 is TGCGCCAGCAGTGAGTTAAGGCCCACCGGGGAGCTGTTTTTT. This sequence encodes CASSELRPTGELFF.

V is TRBV7-3 and J is TRBJ2-1; perhaps TRBD1 as D (6 bases). The CDR3 runs 15 residues. V was pared by 6 bases and J by 3 bases, with 15 bases between. Germline CDR1 reads SGHTA; CDR2 reads FQGTGA. CDR3 protein: CASSPGQRVYNEQFF. The CDR3 DNA reads as TGTGCCAGCAGTCCTGGACAGCGCGTCTACAATGAGCAGTTCTTC.

This clone was found a few times. This chain joins TRBV29-1 and TRBJ1-1, with unresolved D. V was trimmed by 4 bases and J by 5 bases, leaving 11 bases between them. The CDR3 length is 12 residues. Germline CDR1 reads SQVTM; CDR2 reads ANQGSEA. The chain's CDR3 is CSVGEIGTEAFF. CDR3 DNA: TGCAGCGTTGGTGAGATCGGAACTGAAGCTTTCTTT.

This chain links TRBV7-3 with TRBJ2-1; TRBD2 agrees at 10 bases. The CDR3 runs to 19 residues. Germline V lookup: CDR1 SGHTA, CDR2 FQGTGA. Trimming removed 0 bases from V and 5 bases from J; junction bases left unmatched: 13. The CDR3 nucleotides read TGTGCCAGCAGCTTAACCTCTTGGGCAGCGGGAGGGCCTGACAATGAGCAGTTCTTC. Protein: CASSLTSWAAGGPDNEQFF. Combining the CDR3 with reference TRBV7-3 and TRBJ2-1 gives the whole variable domain GAGVSQTPSNKVTEKGKYVELRCDPISGHTALYWYRQSLGQGPEFLIYFQGTGAADDSGLPNDRFFAVRPEGSVSTLKIQRTERGDSAVYLCASSLTSWAAGGPDNEQFFGPGTRLTVL.

This chain links TRBV11-1 with TRBJ1-1; 7 nucleotides align to TRBD1. The CDR3 covers 14 residues. V shed 4 bases, J shed 6 bases, and the junction held 8 bases outside the gene matches. The germline CDR1 and CDR2 sequences are SGHAT and FQDESV (reference sequence). The CDR3, as DNA: TGTGCCAGCAGCTCGGGACCGAGGGGGCCTGAAGCTTTCTTT. Protein sequence: CASSSGPRGPEAFF.

The CDR3 loop is CASIGTSGSYEQYF. CDR3 nucleotide sequence: TGTGCCAGCATTGGGACTAGCGGTTCTTACGAGCAGTACTTC. The chain couples TRBV2 to TRBJ2-7, with 11 positions matching TRBD2. This CDR3 contains 14 residues. Germline V gene sequence: CDR1 SNHLY, CDR2 FYNNEI. J gave up 4 bases and V 7 bases, and 6 bases lay outside the gene matches.

The chain has TRBV5-1 and TRBJ2-3; no firm D call. Germline-derived CDR1 and CDR2 are SGHRS and YFSETQ. V lost 4 bases to trimming and J lost 5 bases, with 8 bases between them. The CDR3 spans 12 residues. CDR3 loop: CASSIGGDTQYF. The CDR3 DNA sequence: TGCGCCAGCAGCATCGGCGGAGATACGCAGTATTTT.

J is TRBJ2-1 and V is TRBV7-9; 9 bases are shared with TRBD1. The trim removed 5 bases at V and 6 bases at J, leaving 5 bases unmatched. This CDR3 spans 14 amino acids. Germline CDR1 reads SEHNR; CDR2 reads FQNEAQ (reference sequence). The CDR3 spells CASSPRDRVNEQFF. As DNA, the CDR3 is TGTGCCAGCAGCCCCCGGGACAGGGTCAATGAGCAGTTCTTC.